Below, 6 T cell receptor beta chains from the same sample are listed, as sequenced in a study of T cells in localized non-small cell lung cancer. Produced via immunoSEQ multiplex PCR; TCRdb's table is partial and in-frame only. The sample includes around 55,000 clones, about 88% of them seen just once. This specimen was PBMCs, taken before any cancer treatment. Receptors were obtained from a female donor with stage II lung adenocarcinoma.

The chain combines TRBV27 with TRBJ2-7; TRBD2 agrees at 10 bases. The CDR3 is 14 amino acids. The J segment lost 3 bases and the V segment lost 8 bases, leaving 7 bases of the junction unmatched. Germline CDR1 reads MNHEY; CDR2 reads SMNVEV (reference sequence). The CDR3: CASWASGGFYEQYF. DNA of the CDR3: TGTGCCAGCTGGGCTAGCGGGGGTTTCTACGAGCAGTACTTC.

CDR3 sequence reads: CASSQLVRNTIYF. CDR3 bases: TGCGCCAGCAGCCAGTTGGTCCGAAACACCATATATTTT. This chain joins TRBV4-1 and TRBJ1-3; D not resolved. Trimming took off 3 bases at V and 5 bases at J, with 8 bases between the two ends. Germline assignment: CDR1 MGHRA and CDR2 YSYEKL. This CDR3 region has 13 residues.

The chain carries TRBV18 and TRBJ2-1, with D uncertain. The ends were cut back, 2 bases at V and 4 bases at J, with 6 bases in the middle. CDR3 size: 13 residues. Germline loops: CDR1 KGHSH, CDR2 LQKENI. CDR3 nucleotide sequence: TGTGCCAGCTCACCAAGCAGATACAATGAGCAGTTCTTC. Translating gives CASSPSRYNEQFF.

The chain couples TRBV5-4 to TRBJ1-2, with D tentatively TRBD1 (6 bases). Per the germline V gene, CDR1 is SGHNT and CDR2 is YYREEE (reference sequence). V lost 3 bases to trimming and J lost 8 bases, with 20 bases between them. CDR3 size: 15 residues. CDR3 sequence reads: CASSSTSGGLHGYTF. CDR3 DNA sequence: TGTGCCAGCAGCTCAACCAGCGGGGGGCTTCACGGCTACACCTTC.

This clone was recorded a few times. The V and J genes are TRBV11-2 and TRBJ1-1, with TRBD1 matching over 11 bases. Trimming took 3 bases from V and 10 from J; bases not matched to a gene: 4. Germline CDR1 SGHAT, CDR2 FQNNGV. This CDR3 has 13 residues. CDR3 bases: TGTGCCAGCAGCTTGGGACAGGGGGTAGGAGCTTTCTTT. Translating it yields CASSLGQGVGAFF. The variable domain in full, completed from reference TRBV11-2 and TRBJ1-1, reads EAGVAQSPRYKIIEKRQSVAFWCNPISGHATLYWYQQILGQGPKLLIQFQNNGVVDDSQLPKDRFSAERLKGVDSTLKIQPAKLEDSAVYLCASSLGQGVGAFFGQGTRLTVV.

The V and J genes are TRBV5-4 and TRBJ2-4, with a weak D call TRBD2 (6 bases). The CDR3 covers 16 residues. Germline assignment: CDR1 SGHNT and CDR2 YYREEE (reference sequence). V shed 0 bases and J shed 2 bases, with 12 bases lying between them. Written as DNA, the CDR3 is TGTGCCAGCAGCTTGGCCGGGGGTAGTACCAAAAACATTCAGTACTTC. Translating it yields CASSLAGGSTKNIQYF.